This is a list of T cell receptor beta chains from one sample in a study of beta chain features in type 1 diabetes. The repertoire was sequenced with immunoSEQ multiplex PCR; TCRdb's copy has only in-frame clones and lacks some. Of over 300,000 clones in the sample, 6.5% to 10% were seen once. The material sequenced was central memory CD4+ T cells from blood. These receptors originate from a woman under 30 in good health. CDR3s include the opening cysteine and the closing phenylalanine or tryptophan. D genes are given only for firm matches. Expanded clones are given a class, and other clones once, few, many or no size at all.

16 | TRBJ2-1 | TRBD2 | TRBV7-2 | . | CASSRGGGRGYNEQFF | TGTGCCAGCAGCCGAGGTGGCGGGAGGGGCTACAATGAGCAGTTCTTC
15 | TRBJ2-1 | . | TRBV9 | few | CASSVGISGTSEQFF | TGTGCCAGCAGCGTAGGTATTAGCGGAACAAGTGAGCAGTTCTTC
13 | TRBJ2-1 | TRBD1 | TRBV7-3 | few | CASGETGVGEQFF | TGTGCCAGCGGAGAAACAGGGGTAGGGGAGCAGTTCTTC
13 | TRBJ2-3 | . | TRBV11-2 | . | CASSLAFTDTQYF | TGTGCCAGCAGCTTAGCCTTTACAGATACGCAGTATTTT
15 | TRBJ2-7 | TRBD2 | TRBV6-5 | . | CASREGSGTFYEQYF | TGTGCCAGCAGAGAGGGCAGCGGGACCTTCTACGAGCAGTACTTC
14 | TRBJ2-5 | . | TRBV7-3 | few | CASSPGGPKETQYF | TGTGCCAGCAGCCCGGGCGGGCCAAAAGAGACCCAGTACTTC
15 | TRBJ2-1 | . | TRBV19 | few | CASSRGEQPRNEQFF | TGTGCCAGTAGTCGCGGGGAGCAACCACGGAATGAGCAGTTCTTC
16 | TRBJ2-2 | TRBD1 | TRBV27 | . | CATRPSGTGGTGELFF | TGTGCCACTAGACCTTCCGGGACAGGGGGCACCGGGGAGCTGTTTTTT
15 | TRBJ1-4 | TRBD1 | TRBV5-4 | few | CASSATGGASEKLFF | TGTGCCAGCAGCGCAACAGGGGGCGCGTCAGAAAAACTGTTTTTT
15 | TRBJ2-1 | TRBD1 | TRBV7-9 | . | CASSSGTGFNNEQFF | TGTGCCAGCAGCTCCGGGACAGGGTTCAACAATGAGCAGTTCTTC
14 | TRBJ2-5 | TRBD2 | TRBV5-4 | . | CASSFPGGGETQYF | TGTGCCAGCAGCTTCCCGGGAGGGGGAGAGACCCAGTACTTC
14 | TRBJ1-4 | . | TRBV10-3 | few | CASRQLRGGEKLFF | TGTGCCAGCAGACAATTACGCGGGGGTGAAAAACTGTTTTTT
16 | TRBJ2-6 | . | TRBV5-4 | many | CASSLGSPSGANVLTF | TGTGCCAGCAGCTTGGGAAGCCCCTCTGGGGCCAACGTCCTGACTTTC
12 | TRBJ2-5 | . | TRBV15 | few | CATSRDLGDQYF | TGTGCCACCAGCAGAGATCTAGGGGACCAGTACTTC
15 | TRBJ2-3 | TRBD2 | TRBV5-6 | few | CASSLVGSGKDTQYF | TGTGCCAGCAGCTTGGTCGGTAGCGGGAAAGATACGCAGTATTTT
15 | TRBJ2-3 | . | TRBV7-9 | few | CASSLQSRATDTQYF | TGTGCCAGCAGCTTACAGTCCAGGGCCACAGATACGCAGTATTTT
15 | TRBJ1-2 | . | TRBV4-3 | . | CASSQGRAFNYGYTF | TGCGCCAGCAGCCAAGGGCGTGCGTTTAACTATGGCTACACCTTC
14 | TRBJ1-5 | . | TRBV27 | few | CASSLVGRNQPQHF | TGTGCCAGCAGTTTAGTTGGCAGAAATCAGCCCCAGCATTTT
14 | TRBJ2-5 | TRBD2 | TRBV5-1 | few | CASSYKLAGETQYF | TGCGCCAGCAGCTATAAATTAGCGGGAGAGACCCAGTACTTC
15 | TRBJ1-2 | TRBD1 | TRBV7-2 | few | CASSPQTGGNYGYTF | TGTGCCAGCAGCCCCCAGACAGGGGGCAACTATGGCTACACCTTC
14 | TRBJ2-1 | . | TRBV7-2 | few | CASSVDGPVNEQFF | TGTGCCAGCAGCGTAGATGGTCCGGTCAATGAGCAGTTCTTC
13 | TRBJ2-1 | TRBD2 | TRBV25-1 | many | CASSSGSYNEQFF | TGTGCCAGCAGTAGCGGGAGCTACAATGAGCAGTTCTTC
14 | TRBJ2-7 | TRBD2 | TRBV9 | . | CASSVAGGNYEQYF | TGTGCCAGCAGCGTAGCGGGAGGGAACTACGAGCAGTACTTC
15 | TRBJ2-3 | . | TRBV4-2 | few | CASSQDKRGLNTQYF | TGTGCCAGCAGCCAAGATAAGCGTGGGCTCAATACGCAGTATTTT
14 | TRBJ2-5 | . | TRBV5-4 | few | CASSLVGGRETQYF | TGTGCCAGCAGCTTGGTTGGGGGGCGGGAGACCCAGTACTTC
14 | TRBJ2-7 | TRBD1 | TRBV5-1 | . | CASSLGQGAYEQYF | TGCGCCAGCAGCTTGGGACAGGGGGCTTATGAGCAGTACTTC
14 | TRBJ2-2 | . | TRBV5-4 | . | CASSRQENTGELFF | TGCGCCAGCAGCCGACAGGAGAACACCGGGGAGCTGTTTTTT
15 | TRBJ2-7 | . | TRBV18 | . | CASSPRVEGDGEQYF | TGTGCCAGCTCACCTCGGGTCGAAGGGGATGGGGAGCAGTACTTC
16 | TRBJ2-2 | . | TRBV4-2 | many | CASSQERPGGGGELFF | TGTGCCAGCAGCCAAGAGAGGCCAGGGGGAGGCGGGGAGCTGTTTTTT
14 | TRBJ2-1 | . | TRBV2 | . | CASSTDPNYNEQFF | TGTGCCAGCAGTACGGATCCAAATTACAATGAGCAGTTCTTC
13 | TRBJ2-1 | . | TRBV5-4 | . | CASSPASSGEQFF | TGTGCCAGCAGCCCCGCTTCTAGTGGTGAGCAGTTCTTC
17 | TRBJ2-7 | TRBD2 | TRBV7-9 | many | CASSHPGGGRGEYEQYF | TGTGCCAGCAGCCACCCCGGGGGAGGGAGAGGCGAATACGAGCAGTACTTC
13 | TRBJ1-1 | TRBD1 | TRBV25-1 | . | CASTVGTDTEAFF | TGTGCCAGCACCGTCGGGACAGACACTGAAGCTTTCTTT
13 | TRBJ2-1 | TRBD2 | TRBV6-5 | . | CASFLAETNEQFF | TGTGCCAGCTTTCTAGCGGAGACCAATGAGCAGTTCTTC
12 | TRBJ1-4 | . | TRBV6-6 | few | CASRSPNEKLFF | TGTGCCAGCCGGTCCCCCAATGAAAAACTGTTTTTT
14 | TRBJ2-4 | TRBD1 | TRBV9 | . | CASSVQGAGNIQYF | TGTGCCAGCAGCGTTCAGGGGGCAGGAAACATTCAGTACTTC
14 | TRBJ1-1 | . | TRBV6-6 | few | CASSYSYDGTEAFF | TGTGCCAGCAGTTACTCTTATGATGGCACTGAAGCTTTCTTT
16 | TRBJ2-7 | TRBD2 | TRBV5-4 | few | CASSLGLAPRSAEQYF | TGTGCCAGCAGCTTGGGACTAGCGCCCCGGAGCGCCGAGCAGTACTTC
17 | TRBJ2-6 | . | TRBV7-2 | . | CASSANIQGSGANVLTF | TGTGCCAGCAGCGCGAATATCCAGGGCTCTGGGGCCAACGTCCTGACTTTC
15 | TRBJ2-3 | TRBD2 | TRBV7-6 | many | CASSFGLAGTDTQYF | TGTGCCAGCAGCTTCGGTCTAGCGGGCACAGATACGCAGTATTTT
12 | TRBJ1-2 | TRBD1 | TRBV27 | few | CASRTGGGGYTF | TGTGCCAGTCGGACAGGGGGCGGAGGCTACACCTTC
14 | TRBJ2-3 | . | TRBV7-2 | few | CASSSAGSTDTQYF | TGTGCCAGCAGCTCGGCGGGAAGCACAGATACGCAGTATTTT
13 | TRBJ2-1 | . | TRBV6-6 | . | CASSSPGGYEQFF | TGTGCCAGCAGTTCCCCAGGGGGGTATGAGCAGTTCTTC
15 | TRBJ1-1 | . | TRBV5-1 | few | CASSLVGTVNTEAFF | TGCGCCAGCAGCTTGGTCGGGACGGTGAACACTGAAGCTTTCTTT
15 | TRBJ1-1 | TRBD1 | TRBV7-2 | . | CASSLRTGPNTEAFF | TGTGCCAGCAGCTTAAGGACAGGGCCGAACACTGAAGCTTTCTTT
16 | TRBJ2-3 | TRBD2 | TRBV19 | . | CASSTRTSGSTDTQYF | TGTGCCAGTAGTACCCGGACTAGCGGGAGCACAGATACGCAGTATTTT